This T cell receptor (beta chain) was documented in a study of breast tumors, draining lymph nodes, adjacent tissues. Study conclusions and caveats: That most tumor T cells come from lymph nodes remained unproven. Most tumor T cells seemingly derive from lymph node, then expand in tumor. Tumor repertoires ranked between lymph nodes and nontumor tissue in diversity, with V and J gene preferences.

This clonotype has at least ten counts. Its target is not known. V was trimmed by 0 bases and J by 3 bases, leaving 15 bases between them. This CDR3 is 16 amino acids long. Germline V gives CDR1 MGHRA, CDR2 YSYEKL. TCRdb independently ran MiXCR on the multiplex PCR reads; one entry per CDR3 protein. The table has roughly 70,000 distinct CDR3 sequences, 43% seen once. The specimen was breast tumor tissue. The V call is TRBV4-1, the J call TRBJ2-7, with D possibly TRBD1 on 6 matching bases. The source is a female donor with breast cancer. Some clones in this sample may be carry-over from other donors' samples. The DNA of the CDR3 is TGCGCCAGCAGCCAAGATTGGGGCAGGGGATACTACGAGCAGTACTTC. Amino acids: CASSQDWGRGYYEQYF.